The 28 T cell receptor beta chains below all came from one sample that was sequenced in a study of T-cell memory formation after mild COVID-19. TCRdb fed the 5' RACE reads into MiXCR, producing one record per CDR3 protein. The sample shows roughly 35,000 distinct CDR3 sequences, 7.7% of them seen only once. Sequenced sample: PBMCs or a T cell subset sorted from them (not recorded which). Receptors originate from a man aged 18 to 35 who had mild COVID-19 (a few samples of this study predate the infection). Cell type and time point are not known.

The sample holds many counts of this clonotype. This chain links TRBV29-1 with TRBJ2-5; possibly TRBD2 for D (8 bases). Trimming took off 2 bases at V and 3 bases at J, with 22 bases between the two ends. Germline V gene data show CDR1 as SQVTM and CDR2 as ANQGSEA. The CDR3 extends over 17 amino acids. CDR3 in DNA: TGCAGCGTTGAACTCCAGGGGGGACTAGTCATGGAAGAGACCCAGTACTTC. Amino acid sequence: CSVELQGGLVMEETQYF.

This clonotype showed up many times. The chain uses TRBV23-1 and TRBJ2-2; the match to TRBD2 covers 7 bases. Being an ORF, TRBV23-1 has a function that is uncertain. The CDR3 covers 18 residues. Trimming took 4 bases from V and 1 from J; bases not matched to a gene: 12. The CDR3 spells CASSRSPWTSENTGELFF. Here the CDR3 DNA reads TGCGCCAGCAGTCGCAGTCCCTGGACTAGTGAGAACACCGGGGAGCTGTTTTTT.

In nucleotides, the CDR3 is TGCAGTGCTAGTGGGGGGCTGGTAGCGGGAGTCGTCGATGAGCAGTTCTTC. Amino acid sequence: CSASGGLVAGVVDEQFF. This chain uses TRBV20-1 with TRBJ2-1; 9 nucleotides line up with TRBD2. Germline assignment: CDR1 DFQATT and CDR2 SNEGSKA (reference sequence). This CDR3 region has 17 residues. V dropped 3 bases and J dropped 8; count of bases not matched to a gene: 17.

In its sample, this clonotype was seen many times. This rearrangement joins TRBV6-2 or TRBV6-3 to TRBJ2-7; D uncertain. Germline CDR1 and CDR2: MNHEY and SVGEGT. V lost 7 bases and J lost 9, with 7 bases in between. CDR3 length equals 9 residues. The CDR3 sequence: CASTPTQYV. The DNA for the CDR3 is TGTGCCAGCACGCCGACGCAGTACGTC.

This clonotype has a count of ten or more. The V and J genes are TRBV7-2 and TRBJ2-1; no reliable D call. CDR1 and CDR2 from the germline V gene are SGHTA and FQGNSA. V was trimmed by 5 bases and J by 10 bases, leaving 9 bases between them. The CDR3 contains 11 residues. CDR3 bases: TGTGCCAGCAGCACCGTCGGGGAGCAGTTCTTC. Its protein product is CASSTVGEQFF.

This chain connects TRBV5-6 to TRBJ1-2; no clear D gene. The CDR3 extends over 17 amino acids. From germline, CDR1 is SGHDT and CDR2 YYEEEE. Trimming took 0 bases from V and 5 from J, leaving 20 bases between them. The CDR3 nucleotides read TGTGCCAGCAGCTTGGATTTTTCGTCAGGAACGACGTATGGCTACACCTTC. This codes for CASSLDFSSGTTYGYTF.

This clonotype has ten or more counts. The chain links TRBV20-1 to TRBJ2-5, with D maybe TRBD1 (6 bases). This CDR3 spans 19 amino acids. The germline gives CDR1 DFQATT, CDR2 SNEGSKA (reference sequence). Trimming removed 5 bases at V and 1 base at J, with 29 bases between. This chain's CDR3 is CSAVGQSMGIKGPQETQYF. The CDR3 DNA sequence: TGCAGTGCTGTAGGACAGTCGATGGGAATAAAGGGACCCCAAGAGACCCAGTACTTC.

Ten or more counts support this clonotype. The gene calls are TRBV5-1 and TRBJ2-7; 9 bases match TRBD1. The V gene end was trimmed by 4 bases and the J gene end by 6 bases; junction bases not matched to a gene: 8. The CDR3 totals 14 residues. Germline CDR1 and CDR2: SGHRS and YFSETQ. The CDR3 nucleotides read TGCGCCAGCAGCATAGGGACAGGGCGTGGCGAGCAGTACGTC. Amino acid sequence: CASSIGTGRGEQYV.

At least ten counts were recorded for this clonotype. V usage is TRBV6-5 and J usage is TRBJ1-1; 7 bases line up with TRBD1. The V gene's germline CDR1 is MNHEY and CDR2 SVGAGI. The CDR3 has 15 residues. Trimming at V came to 5 bases and at J to 0 bases, leaving 6 bases not matched to a gene. CDR3 nucleotides: TGTGCCAGCAGTCAAGGGACAGCTATGAACACTGAAGCTTTCTTT. Translated, it gives CASSQGTAMNTEAFF.

The chain employs TRBV27 and TRBJ1-2; tentative D call: TRBD1 (5 bases). This CDR3 region has 13 residues. Per the germline V gene, CDR1 is MNHEY and CDR2 is SMNVEV (reference sequence). V was trimmed by 4 bases and J by 2 bases, leaving 8 bases between them. The CDR3 loop reads CASSSPGNYGYTF. For the CDR3, the DNA is TGTGCCAGCAGTTCCCCAGGGAACTATGGCTACACCTTC.

The table lists this clonotype with many counts. This CDR3 is CATQHGEPNYGYTF. In DNA form, the CDR3 reads TGTGCCACGCAACACGGCGAACCCAACTATGGCTACACCTTC. The chain uses TRBV10-3 and TRBJ1-2; D not resolved. The CDR3 has 14 residues. The germline V gene encodes CDR1 ENHRY and CDR2 SYGVKD. Trimming removed 10 bases from V and 2 bases from J, with 17 bases in between.

In this sample, this clonotype turned up many times. This chain links TRBV6-1 with TRBJ1-1; D might be TRBD1 (5 bases). Trimming stripped 2 bases from V and 2 bases from J, with 12 bases between. The germline gives CDR1 MNHNS, CDR2 SASEGT. The CDR3 consists of 15 residues. The CDR3 sequence is CASSEIGQGNTEAFF. The CDR3, as DNA: TGTGCCAGCAGTGAAATCGGGCAGGGTAACACTGAAGCTTTCTTT.

The J gene is TRBJ1-5, the V gene TRBV27; D is perhaps TRBD1 (5 bases). Germline V lookup: CDR1 MNHEY, CDR2 SMNVEV (reference sequence). This CDR3 is built from 15 residues. V dropped 3 bases and J dropped 0 bases, with 9 bases sitting between them. The CDR3 DNA follows: TGTGCCAGCAGTTTTGACAGCAATAGCAATCAGCCCCAGCATTTT. Its protein is CASSFDSNSNQPQHF.

This clonotype was seen only a few times. The J gene is TRBJ2-7, the V gene TRBV18, with 8 positions matching TRBD2. The CDR3 contains 14 residues. Trimming at V came to 3 bases and at J to 2 bases, leaving 3 bases not matched to a gene. Germline CDR1 KGHSH, CDR2 LQKENI. CDR3 region: CASSPGLGTYEQYV. DNA for the CDR3: TGTGCCAGCTCACCGGGACTAGGGACCTACGAGCAGTACGTC.

A few counts support this clonotype. The V call is TRBV7-3, the J call TRBJ2-6; 9 bases are a match to TRBD1. The J segment lost 2 bases and the V segment lost 5 bases, leaving 13 bases of the junction unmatched. CDR1 and CDR2 (germline): SGHTA, FQGTGA. There are 19 residues in the CDR3. CDR3 amino acids: CASSGDHGDRVTGANVLTF. The CDR3 DNA reads as TGTGCCAGCAGCGGGGATCACGGGGACAGGGTGACTGGGGCCAACGTCCTGACTTTC.

This clonotype was observed a few times. The V and J genes are TRBV4-1 and TRBJ2-7, with 9 positions matching TRBD1. Losses at the gene ends were 0 bases for V and 1 base for J; bases not matched to a gene: 10. The CDR3 is 18 residues long. The germline CDR1 and CDR2 sequences are MGHRA and YSYEKL. The DNA for the CDR3 is TGCGCCAGCAGCCAAGATTGGAGCTCGGGACAGGGATCCTACGAGCAGTACTTC. Translating it yields CASSQDWSSGQGSYEQYF.

The rearrangement joins TRBV7-2 to TRBJ1-6, with D uncertain. Trimming took 1 base from V and 7 from J, leaving 14 bases between them. The CDR3 extends over 16 amino acids. Germline V gene data show CDR1 as SGHTA and CDR2 as FQGNSA. The CDR3 spells CASSLGPDPRNSPLHF. The DNA of the CDR3 is TGTGCCAGCAGCTTAGGGCCAGATCCAAGGAATTCACCCCTCCACTTT.

This clonotype has at least ten counts. The rearrangement uses TRBV6-5 and TRBJ1-1; a weak D match, TRBD1 (5 bases). Germline assignment: CDR1 MNHEY and CDR2 SVGAGI. V lost 5 bases, J lost 1 base, and 11 bases lay in between. The CDR3 totals 14 residues. CDR3 nucleotides: TGTGCCAGCAGTACCCAGACAGAGAACACTGAAGCTTTCTTT. The encoded protein is CASSTQTENTEAFF.

This clonotype appeared many times. The chain recombines TRBV27 with TRBJ2-1; D is ambiguous. The CDR3 loop spans 12 amino acids. V lost 5 bases and J 12 bases, leaving 14 bases between the germline ends. Germline-derived CDR1 and CDR2 are MNHEY and SMNVEV (reference sequence). The CDR3 region has the DNA TGTGCCAGCAGTGGCAACTACCTATCGCAGTTCTTC. Translating it yields CASSGNYLSQFF.

In its sample, this clonotype was seen many times. The chain joins TRBV12-3 or TRBV12-4 to TRBJ2-7, with D unclear. The CDR3 length is 14 residues. Trimming pared 1 base from V and 1 base from J, leaving 8 bases between. The CDR3 protein is CASSLGTLSYEQYF. CDR3 DNA sequence: TGTGCCAGCAGTTTAGGGACCCTTTCCTACGAGCAGTACTTC.

This clonotype was observed at least ten times. The genes are TRBV2 and TRBJ2-7, with a weak D call TRBD1 (6 bases). V gave up 8 bases and J gave up 0 bases, with 11 bases separating them. The CDR3 extends over 13 amino acids. Germline lookup yields CDR1 SNHLY and CDR2 FYNNEI. CDR3 DNA sequence: TGTGCCAGCGCAGACAGGCGCTCCTACGAGCAGTACGTC. Amino acid sequence: CASADRRSYEQYV.

The table lists this clonotype with many counts. The rearrangement links TRBV7-2 to TRBJ1-2; 7 bases agree with TRBD1. The ends lost 4 bases at V and 4 bases at J; junction bases unmatched: 9. In germline, CDR1 is SGHTA, CDR2 FQGNSA. The CDR3 sequence is 15 residues long. The CDR3 protein is CASSSPGGGGYGYTF. The CDR3, as DNA: TGTGCCAGCAGCTCACCAGGGGGTGGGGGCTATGGCTACACCTTC.

This clonotype was counted ten times or more. The V gene is TRBV7-2, the J gene TRBJ2-7; TRBD1 is a possible D gene (5 bases). The germline gives CDR1 SGHTA, CDR2 FQGNSA. With 8 bases removed from V and 4 bases from J, the gap between germline ends came to 15 bases. The CDR3 totals 13 residues. The CDR3 protein is CASRMAGLYEQYV. For the CDR3, the DNA is TGTGCCAGCCGAATGGCAGGGCTGTACGAGCAGTACGTC.

In this sample, this clonotype turned up many times. The chain uses TRBV29-1 and TRBJ2-7; D is possibly TRBD1 (6 bases). V was shortened by 1 base and J by 0 bases, with 16 bases between the two germline ends. This CDR3 is built from 16 residues. Germline V gene sequence: CDR1 SQVTM, CDR2 ANQGSEA. For the CDR3, the DNA is TGCAGCGTTGAAGGAGCCCAGGGGAAGGGCTCCTACGAGCAGTACTTC. Its protein is CSVEGAQGKGSYEQYF.

The genes are TRBV18 and TRBJ1-2; 7 positions match TRBD1. Trimming took 3 bases from V and 4 from J; bases not matched to a gene: 5. Germline values: CDR1 KGHSH, CDR2 LQKENI. The CDR3 sequence is 14 residues long. The CDR3, as DNA: TGTGCCAGCTCACCGACGACAGGGAGCTATGGCTACACCTTC. Translating it yields CASSPTTGSYGYTF.

This clonotype appeared a few times. This rearrangement joins TRBV19 to TRBJ2-7, with D possibly matching TRBD2 (5 bases). The CDR3 length is 14 residues. Germline assignment: CDR1 LNHDA and CDR2 SQIVND (reference sequence). V lost 4 bases and J lost 0, with 10 bases in between. CDR3 residues: CASSSGWGSYEQYF. The CDR3 DNA reads as TGTGCCAGTAGTAGCGGGTGGGGCTCCTACGAGCAGTACTTC. Drawing the rest from reference TRBV19 and TRBJ2-7, the complete variable domain is DGGITQSPKYLFRKEGQNVTLSCEQNLNHDAMYWYRQDPGQGLRLIYYSQIVNDFQKGDIAEGYSVSREKKESFPLTVTSAQKNPTAFYLCASSSGWGSYEQYFGPGTRLTVT.

This clonotype showed up many times. The rearrangement joins TRBV4-2 to TRBJ1-1; TRBD1 might be the D (5 bases). The V and J ends lost 0 bases and 1 base respectively, with 12 bases between them. CDR1 is LGHNA, CDR2 YNFKEQ, per germline. The CDR3 has 16 amino acids. CDR3: CASSQESGGGNTEAFF. The CDR3 region has the DNA TGTGCCAGCAGCCAAGAAAGTGGGGGAGGGAACACTGAAGCTTTCTTT.

This clonotype was observed at least ten times. The gene calls are TRBV6-5 and TRBJ1-1, with 8 bases that match TRBD1. Per germline, CDR1 MNHEY and CDR2 SVGAGI. The V and J ends lost 0 bases and 0 bases, in that order; junction bases with no gene match: 6. This CDR3 comprises 17 residues. CDR3 protein: CASSYSGQGTVNTEAFF. The CDR3, as DNA: TGTGCCAGCAGTTACTCAGGACAGGGAACTGTGAACACTGAAGCTTTCTTT.